A selection of T cell receptor beta chains follows, all from one sample in a study of blood T cell repertoires in COVID-19. Method: immunoSEQ multiplex PCR; TCRdb's copy keeps in-frame clones and lacks some. Of about 200,000 clones in the sample, over 80% are singletons; the top ten hold 6.5% to 9.5%. Sequenced sample: peripheral blood. The source is a woman aged 55-75 years with COVID-19, enrolled during active disease. The CDR3 runs from the conserved cysteine through the conserved F or W. A D gene is named only where the DNA matches it firmly. Clone size, where shown, is once, few, many, or a class for clones that have expanded.

size: -; V: TRBV7-2; J: TRBJ2-5; D: -; DNA: TGTGCCAGCAGCTTAGCTAGGGGGGAGACCCAGTACTTC; CDR3: CASSLARGETQYF
size: -; V: TRBV7-2; J: TRBJ1-2; D: TRBD1; DNA: TGTGCCAGCAGCTTACGACAGGGAGATGGCTACACCTTC; CDR3: CASSLRQGDGYTF
size: -; V: TRBV5-1; J: TRBJ2-3; D: TRBD1; DNA: TGCGCCAGCAGGGGAACCGACAGGGGACGTAGCACAGATACGCAGTATTTT; CDR3: CASRGTDRGRSTDTQYF
size: -; V: TRBV28; J: TRBJ1-2; D: -; DNA: TGTGCCAGCAGTCGCACAGACAGATATGGCTACACCTTC; CDR3: CASSRTDRYGYTF
size: few; V: TRBV2; J: TRBJ1-6; D: -; DNA: TGTGCCAGCAGTGCGACAGGCGATAATTCACCCCTCCACTTT; CDR3: CASSATGDNSPLHF
size: -; V: TRBV2; J: TRBJ1-4; D: -; DNA: TGTGCCAGCAGTGGGACAGAAGACAATGAAAAACTGTTTTTT; CDR3: CASSGTEDNEKLFF
size: -; V: TRBV18; J: TRBJ1-2; D: -; DNA: TGTGCCAGCTCACCAGCCGGCCAGGCCCTCTATGGCTACACCTTC; CDR3: CASSPAGQALYGYTF
size: -; V: TRBV5-1; J: TRBJ2-5; D: -; DNA: TGCGCCAGCTGGGCAGGGAACGCGGGGGAGACCCAGTACTTC; CDR3: CASWAGNAGETQYF
size: -; V: TRBV6-5; J: TRBJ2-1; D: TRBD2; DNA: TGTGCCAGCAGTCCCGGGACTACCCCCAGTGAGCAGTTCTTC; CDR3: CASSPGTTPSEQFF
size: -; V: TRBV27; J: TRBJ1-4; D: TRBD1; DNA: TGTGCCAGCAGTCGCGCGGGACAGGCTGAAAAACTGTTTTTT; CDR3: CASSRAGQAEKLFF
size: -; V: TRBV9; J: TRBJ2-3; D: TRBD2; DNA: TGTGCCAGCAGCGTAGAGTTTCCGGGGGGGCCAGGAGATACGCAGTATTTT; CDR3: CASSVEFPGGPGDTQYF
size: -; V: TRBV28; J: TRBJ2-1; D: TRBD2; DNA: TGTGCCAGCAGTTTTATCACTAGCGGGAGGAGGAATGAGCAGTTCTTC; CDR3: CASSFITSGRRNEQFF
size: -; V: TRBV6-2/TRBV6-3; J: TRBJ2-7; D: TRBD1; DNA: TGTGCCAGCAGTTTAAGACAGGGTAGGAGAGAGCAGTACTTC; CDR3: CASSLRQGRREQYF